Listed below are T cell receptor beta chains from one sample, sequenced in a study of T cells in Graves' hyperthyroidism and ophthalmopathy. Each CDR3 protein gets one entry after TCRdb re-called the multiplex PCR reads with MiXCR. The sample records fewer than 750,000 distinct CDR3 sequences, roughly 14% being singletons. Sequenced sample: blood. These receptors all stem from a woman aged 40 to 49 with Graves' ophthalmopathy. The CDR3 runs from the conserved cysteine through the conserved F or W. The D gene is left open where the match is weak. A row's size may be missing; if present it is once, few, many or a size class.

j_gene | d_gene | v_gene | abundance | CDR3nt | CDR3aa
TRBJ2-5 | NA | TRBV20-1 | many | TGCAGTGCTGGACCCTCGGTGCAAGAGACCCAGTACTTC | CSAGPSVQETQYF
TRBJ2-7 | TRBD2 | TRBV20-1 | NA | TGCAGTGTTGGTCGGGGACTAGTCTACGAGCAGTACTTC | CSVGRGLVYEQYF
TRBJ2-3 | TRBD1 | TRBV28 | few | TGTGCCAGCAGTTCGAGCCCCGGGACAGGCCTCAGCACAGATACGCAGTATTTT | CASSSSPGTGLSTDTQYF
TRBJ1-6 | NA | TRBV28 | few | TGTGCCAGCAGAACATTAGGGAAACCCCTCCACTTT | CASRTLGKPLHF
TRBJ1-3 | TRBD1 | TRBV13 | few | TGTGCCAGCAGCCGAGGGACAGGGCCTGGAAACACCATATATTTT | CASSRGTGPGNTIYF
TRBJ2-7 | TRBD1 | TRBV30 | many | TGTGCCTGGAACCGACAGGGAACCGAGCAGTACTTC | CAWNRQGTEQYF
TRBJ2-5 | NA | TRBV5-1 | few | TGCGCCAGCAGCTTGACACCACAGAAAGAGACCCAGTACTTC | CASSLTPQKETQYF
TRBJ1-1 | TRBD1 | TRBV29-1 | many | TGCAGCGTGATCCGGGACAGGGGGCGAGGATTTGAAGCTTTCTTT | CSVIRDRGRGFEAFF
TRBJ2-6 | NA | TRBV6-2/TRBV6-3 | many | TGTGCCAGCAGTTTAGGTACTGGGGCCAACGTCCTGACTTTC | CASSLGTGANVLTF
TRBJ1-5 | NA | TRBV6-4 | many | TGTGCCAGCAGTGACCAAGGAGGTCAGAGCAATCAGCCCCAGCATTTT | CASSDQGGQSNQPQHF
TRBJ1-5 | NA | TRBV5-1 | many | TGCGCCAGCAGCTTTCGGACAGCGTATAGCAATCAGCCCCAGCATTTT | CASSFRTAYSNQPQHF
TRBJ2-2 | NA | TRBV29-1 | many | TGCAGCGTCAAGACCGGGGAGCTGTTTTTT | CSVKTGELFF
TRBJ1-1 | NA | TRBV29-1 | NA | TGCAGCGTTGAATGGACATCGTCAGCTTTCTTT | CSVEWTSSAFF
TRBJ2-4 | TRBD2 | TRBV29-1 | many | TGCAGCGTTGAAGTAGCGGGAGGTTACAAAAACATTCAGTACTTC | CSVEVAGGYKNIQYF
TRBJ2-7 | TRBD2 | TRBV6-2/TRBV6-3 | NA | TGTGCCTCGGGACTAGCGGGCTCCTACGAGCAGTACTTC | CASGLAGSYEQYF